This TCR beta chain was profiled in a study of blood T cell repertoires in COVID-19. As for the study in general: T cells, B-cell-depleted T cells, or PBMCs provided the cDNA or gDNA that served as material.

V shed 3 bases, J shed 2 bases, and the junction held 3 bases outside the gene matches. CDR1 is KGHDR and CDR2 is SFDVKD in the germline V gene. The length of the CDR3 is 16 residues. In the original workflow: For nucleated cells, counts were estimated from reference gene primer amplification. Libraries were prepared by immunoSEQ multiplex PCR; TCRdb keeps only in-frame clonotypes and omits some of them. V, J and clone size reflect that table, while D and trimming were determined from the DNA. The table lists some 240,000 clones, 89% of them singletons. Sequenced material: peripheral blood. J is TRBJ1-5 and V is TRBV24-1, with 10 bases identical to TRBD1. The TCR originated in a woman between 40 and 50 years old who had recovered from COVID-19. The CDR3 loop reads CATSDPGTGGNQPQHF. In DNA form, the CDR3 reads TGTGCCACCAGTGATCCCGGGACAGGGGGCAATCAGCCCCAGCATTTT.